This T cell receptor (beta chain) was sequenced during a study of T cells in Graves' hyperthyroidism and ophthalmopathy. RNA transcripts served as the template for amplifying TCR beta CDR3 regions. HTBI primers were employed in a first-round RT-PCR of the TCR CDR3. From the multiplex PCR reads, TCRdb called clonotypes with MiXCR, one entry per CDR3 protein. The table records 350,000 to 400,000 distinct CDR3 sequences, 19% of them present only once. General study points: Most clonotypes expanded in the thyroid (above 0.001) were also present in blood. Ophthalmopathy, as predicted by the model, came a median approximately 6.5 months after the prediction.

It was uncontrolled infection, other autoimmune disease, pregnancy or lactation that excluded patients. Each 10 ml fresh peripheral blood draw supplied the PBMCs. On this clonotype: The antigen is undetermined.

The CDR3 extends over 13 amino acids. Trimming removed 7 bases at V and 5 bases at J, with 14 bases between. Germline CDR1 and CDR2: MDHEN and SYDVKM. Sequencing used blood. This receptor was identified in a woman aged 18-29 years with Graves' hyperthyroidism. This chain connects TRBV28 to TRBJ1-2; a weak D match, TRBD1 (5 bases). The CDR3 protein is CASIRLGTYGYTF. CDR3 DNA sequence: TGTGCCAGCATACGTCTGGGGACTTATGGCTACACCTTC.